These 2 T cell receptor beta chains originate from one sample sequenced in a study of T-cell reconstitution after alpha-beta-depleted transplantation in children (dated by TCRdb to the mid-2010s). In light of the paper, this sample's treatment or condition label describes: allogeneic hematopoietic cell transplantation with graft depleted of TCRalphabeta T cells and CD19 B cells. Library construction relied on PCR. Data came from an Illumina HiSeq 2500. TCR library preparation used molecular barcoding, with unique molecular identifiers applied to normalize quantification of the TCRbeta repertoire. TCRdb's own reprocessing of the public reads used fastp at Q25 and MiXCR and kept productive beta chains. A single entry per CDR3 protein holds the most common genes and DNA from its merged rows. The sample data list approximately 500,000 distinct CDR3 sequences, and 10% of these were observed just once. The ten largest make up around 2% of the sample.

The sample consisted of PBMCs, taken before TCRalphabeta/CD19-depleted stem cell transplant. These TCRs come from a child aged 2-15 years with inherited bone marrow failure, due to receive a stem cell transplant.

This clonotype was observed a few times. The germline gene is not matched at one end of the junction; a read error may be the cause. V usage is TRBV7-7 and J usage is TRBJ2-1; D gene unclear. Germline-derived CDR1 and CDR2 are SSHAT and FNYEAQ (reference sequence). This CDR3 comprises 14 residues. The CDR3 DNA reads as TGTGCTAGCAGCTTATCTTTGGCTCAAAATGAGCAGTTCTTC. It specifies CASSLSLAQNEQFF.

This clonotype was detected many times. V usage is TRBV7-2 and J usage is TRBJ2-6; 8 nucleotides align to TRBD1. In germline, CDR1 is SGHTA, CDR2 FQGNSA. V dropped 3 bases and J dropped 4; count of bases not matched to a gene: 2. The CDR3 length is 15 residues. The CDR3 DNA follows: TGTGCCAGCAGCTTCAGGGGGCTGGGGGCCAACGTCCTGACTTTC. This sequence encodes CASSFRGLGANVLTF. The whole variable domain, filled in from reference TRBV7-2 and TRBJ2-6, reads GAGVSQSPSNKVTEKGKDVELRCDPISGHTALYWYRQSLGQGLEFLIYFQGNSAPDKSGLPSDRFSAERTGGSVSTLTIQRTQQEDSAVYLCASSFRGLGANVLTFGAGSRLTVL.